Below, 16 T cell receptor beta chains from the same sample are listed, as sequenced in a study of blood T cell repertoires in COVID-19. Libraries were prepared by immunoSEQ multiplex PCR; TCRdb keeps only in-frame clonotypes and omits some of them. Of 150,000 to 200,000 clones in the sample, about nine tenths were seen once. Sequenced sample: PBMCs or T cells enriched from blood (not recorded which). The receptors derive from a woman under 30 who had recovered from COVID-19.

The V call is TRBV5-5, the J call TRBJ1-6; D not certain. CDR3 length: 15 amino acids. Germline CDR1 and CDR2: SGHKS and YYEKEE (reference sequence). Trimming shortened V by 2 bases and J by 1 base, and 7 bases separated the two germline ends. The CDR3 loop reads CASSFGVSYNSPLHF. In nucleotides, the CDR3 is TGTGCCAGCAGCTTCGGGGTTTCCTATAATTCACCCCTCCACTTT. Full variable domain (remainder filled in from reference TRBV5-5 and TRBJ1-6): DAGVTQSPTHLIKTRGQQVTLRCSPISGHKSVSWYQQVLGQGPQFIFQYYEKEERGRGNFPDRFSARQFPNYSSELNVNALLLGDSALYLCASSFGVSYNSPLHFGNGTRLTVT.

This clone has only one observation. The rearrangement joins TRBV6-5 to TRBJ1-2, with 11 bases identical to TRBD1. The V gene end was trimmed by 7 bases and the J gene end by 12 bases; junction bases not matched to a gene: 13. Germline values: CDR1 MNHEY, CDR2 SVGAGI. The CDR3 has 14 residues. The CDR3, as DNA: TGTGCCAGCACTAAGGGGACAGGGGGGATGGAGCACACCTTC. Protein sequence: CASTKGTGGMEHTF.

The V call is TRBV29-1, the J call TRBJ2-2, with 7 positions matching TRBD2. After removal of 4 bases from V and 5 bases from J, the junction contained 10 bases not matched to a gene. The CDR3 loop spans 15 amino acids. CDR1 SQVTM and CDR2 ANQGSEA come from the germline V gene. CDR3 sequence reads: CSVADGRAQTGELFF. For the CDR3, the DNA is TGCAGCGTTGCAGATGGGAGGGCGCAAACCGGGGAGCTGTTTTTT.

The chain couples TRBV5-8 to TRBJ2-6; a possible D gene is TRBD2 (5 bases). The V gene lost 1 base and the J gene lost 3 bases, with 5 bases spanning the gap. The CDR3 has 14 amino acids. Per the germline V gene, CDR1 is SGHTS and CDR2 is YDEGEE. The CDR3 protein is CASSLRGGANVLTF. The CDR3 coding sequence is TGTGCCAGCAGCTTGCGGGGTGGGGCCAACGTCCTGACTTTC.

The chain carries TRBV19 and TRBJ1-4, with a tentative D call TRBD1 (5 bases). Germline V CDR1 and CDR2: LNHDA, SQIVND (reference sequence). This CDR3 has 14 residues. Trimming cost V 8 bases and J 8 bases, with 18 bases left between them. The CDR3: CASAPPGVYEKLFF. CDR3 bases: TGTGCCAGTGCTCCGCCGGGGGTGTACGAAAAACTGTTTTTT.

The chain combines TRBV7-2 with TRBJ1-1; 7 bases line up with TRBD1. V gave up 5 bases and J gave up 5 bases; unmatched junction bases: 17. CDR1 is SGHTA and CDR2 is FQGNSA in the germline V gene. The CDR3 spans 17 residues. The CDR3 sequence is CASSEPRTGIQFTEAFF. The CDR3, as DNA: TGTGCCAGCAGCGAGCCTAGGACAGGAATCCAATTTACTGAAGCTTTCTTT.

The CDR3 DNA sequence: TGTGCCAGCAGTCAACTACTGGGTCACCGGCATTTT. Its translation is CASSQLLGHRHF. The chain is built from TRBV6-2 or TRBV6-3 and TRBJ1-5; D unresolved. The V and J ends lost 5 bases and 15 bases respectively, with 17 bases between them. Per the germline V gene, CDR1 is MNHEY and CDR2 is SVGEGT. The CDR3 length is 12 residues.

V gene TRBV14 combines with J gene TRBJ2-1; 8 nucleotides agree with TRBD2. CDR3 length equals 15 residues. Germline trimming cut 5 bases from V and 10 bases from J; bases unmatched to any gene: 13. CDR1 and CDR2 (germline): SGHDN, FVKESK. This CDR3 reads CASSTWGAGEGEQFF. In nucleotides, the CDR3 is TGTGCCAGCAGCACCTGGGGAGCGGGAGAAGGGGAGCAGTTCTTC.

The chain uses TRBV11-2 and TRBJ2-7; D possibly corresponds to TRBD1 (5 bases). The CDR3 runs 12 residues. V was clipped by 1 base and J by 4 bases, with 5 bases between them. Germline V gives CDR1 SGHAT, CDR2 FQNNGV. CDR3 protein: CASSLAGYEQYF. The CDR3 bases are TGTGCCAGCAGCTTAGCAGGGTACGAGCAGTACTTC.

This sequence joins TRBV27 and TRBJ2-7, with 7 bases lining up with TRBD1. The germline V gene has CDR1 MNHEY and CDR2 SMNVEV (reference sequence). The CDR3 extends over 14 amino acids. With 10 bases clipped from V and 1 base from J, the junction kept 10 bases outside the gene matches. The CDR3 sequence is CATAGQESSYEQYF. CDR3 bases: TGTGCCACCGCCGGACAGGAATCTTCCTACGAGCAGTACTTC.

The genes are TRBV2 and TRBJ1-6; D possibly corresponds to TRBD1 (5 bases). Germline CDR1 SNHLY, CDR2 FYNNEI. V gave up 4 bases and J gave up 3 bases, with 19 bases separating them. This CDR3 is 18 amino acids long. The CDR3 coding sequence is TGTGCCAGCAGTGCGCCGTTTTTATCGACAGTCTATAATTCACCCCTCCACTTT. Its translation: CASSAPFLSTVYNSPLHF.

The chain carries TRBV28 and TRBJ1-5, with D maybe TRBD1 (5 bases). This CDR3 region has 14 residues. The V end lost 2 bases, the J end lost 3 bases, and 8 bases lay between the germline ends. Germline V gene lookup returns CDR1 MDHEN and CDR2 SYDVKM. The CDR3 sequence is CASSLGTPNQPQHF. CDR3 sequence (DNA): TGTGCCAGCAGTTTAGGGACTCCCAATCAGCCCCAGCATTTT.

The rearrangement joins TRBV5-6 to TRBJ1-4, with D possibly TRBD1 on 5 matching bases. V lost 5 bases, J lost 8 bases, and 10 bases lay in between. Germline V gene sequence: CDR1 SGHDT, CDR2 YYEEEE. This CDR3 contains 12 residues. The CDR3 protein is CASRPYREKLFF. CDR3 in DNA: TGTGCCAGCAGGCCATACAGGGAAAAACTGTTTTTT.

The chain employs TRBV30 and TRBJ1-1; 7 bases line up with TRBD1. CDR3 length: 15 residues. CDR1 is GTSNPN, CDR2 SVGIG, per germline (reference sequence). The V and J ends lost 4 bases and 0 bases, in that order; junction bases with no gene match: 8. DNA of the CDR3: TGTGCCTGGATTACAGGGGCTGTTGTGAACACTGAAGCTTTCTTT. Its translation is CAWITGAVVNTEAFF.

The chain combines TRBV7-9 with TRBJ1-1; 7 bases are shared with TRBD1. The CDR3 consists of 12 residues. With V trimmed by 5 bases and J by 7 bases, 4 bases remained unmatched. From germline, CDR1 is SEHNR and CDR2 FQNEAQ (reference sequence). In DNA, the CDR3 is TGTGCCAGCAGCCGAGGGGGCAGTGAAGCTTTCTTT. Translation: CASSRGGSEAFF.

The chain carries TRBV28 and TRBJ2-2; 8 bases match TRBD2. Germline V CDR1 and CDR2: MDHEN, SYDVKM. The CDR3 consists of 15 residues. J gave up 5 bases and V 4 bases, and 6 bases lay outside the gene matches. For the CDR3, the DNA is TGTGCCAGCAGTTCAGATTCGGGGGGGACCGGGGAGCTGTTTTTT. It yields the protein CASSSDSGGTGELFF. The variable domain in full, with the rest retrieved from reference TRBV28 and TRBJ2-2, is DVKVTQSSRYLVKRTGEKVFLECVQDMDHENMFWYRQDPGLGLRLIYFSYDVKMKEKGDIPEGYSVSREKKERFSLILESASTNQTSMYLCASSSDSGGTGELFFGEGSRLTVL.